Below are 26 T cell receptor beta chains sequenced from a single sample in a study of blood T cell repertoires in COVID-19. TCRdb's table, derived via immunoSEQ multiplex PCR, lists solely in-frame clones and lacks some. Counted here are approximately 190,000 clones, 70% to 90% occurring once; the ten biggest clones make up less than 7.5%. Sequenced input: peripheral blood. All receptors derive from a woman aged 35 to 49 who had recovered from COVID-19.

The rearrangement uses TRBV27 and TRBJ2-3; D is possibly TRBD2 (6 bases). Per germline, CDR1 MNHEY and CDR2 SMNVEV (reference sequence). V was clipped by 7 bases and J by 3 bases, with 11 bases between them. This CDR3 is 13 amino acids long. This chain's CDR3 is CASTRAGTDTQYF. The CDR3 nucleotides are TGTGCCAGCACTAGGGCGGGAACAGATACGCAGTATTTT.

The V gene is TRBV6-5, the J gene TRBJ1-1; 7 bases agree with TRBD1. J lost 0 bases, V lost 10 bases, and 8 bases had no gene match. The CDR3 runs 14 residues. The germline V gene encodes CDR1 MNHEY and CDR2 SVGAGI. CDR3 protein: CATSMDRMNTEAFF. Written as DNA, the CDR3 is TGTGCCACCAGCATGGACAGGATGAACACTGAAGCTTTCTTT.

The V call is TRBV6-1, the J call TRBJ2-7; TRBD2 is a possible D gene (5 bases). Germline V CDR1 and CDR2: MNHNS, SASEGT. Trimming cost V 1 base and J 2 bases, with 12 bases left between them. This CDR3 is built from 15 residues. In DNA, the CDR3 is TGTGCCAGCAGTGAAGACCCTAGCCGTACCTACGAGCAGTACTTC. Amino acid sequence: CASSEDPSRTYEQYF.

This rearrangement joins TRBV7-9 to TRBJ2-7, with 9 bases lining up with TRBD2. J lost 0 bases, V lost 1 base, and 7 bases had no gene match. The CDR3 length is 17 residues. Germline loops: CDR1 SEHNR, CDR2 FQNEAQ (reference sequence). CDR3 in amino acids: CASSLEVSSGISYEQYF. CDR3 nucleotide sequence: TGTGCCAGCAGCTTAGAAGTCTCTAGCGGGATCTCCTACGAGCAGTACTTC. Looking up the rest from reference TRBV7-9 and TRBJ2-7 gives the full variable domain: DTGVSQNPRHKITKRGQNVTFRCDPISEHNRLYWYRQTLGQGPEFLTYFQNEAQLEKSRLLSDRFSAERPKGSFSTLEIQRTEQGDSAMYLCASSLEVSSGISYEQYFGPGTRLTVT.

The rearrangement links TRBV15 to TRBJ2-5; D uncertain. With 0 bases removed from V and 2 bases from J, the gap between germline ends came to 10 bases. The CDR3 consists of 15 residues. CDR1 is LNHNV, CDR2 YYDKDF, per germline (reference sequence). The CDR3 spells CATSRDYVEQETQYF. The CDR3 DNA reads TGTGCCACCAGCAGAGATTACGTGGAGCAAGAGACCCAGTACTTC.

The rearrangement joins TRBV20-1 to TRBJ1-4; D unclear. CDR3 length equals 14 residues. CDR1 is DFQATT, CDR2 SNEGSKA, per germline (reference sequence). V lost 3 bases and J 6 bases, leaving 14 bases between the germline ends. The CDR3 protein is CSASSRAADEKLFF. CDR3 bases: TGCAGTGCTAGTTCGCGGGCAGCAGATGAAAAACTGTTTTTT.

The chain joins TRBV30 to TRBJ2-7; D not resolved. Germline-derived CDR1 and CDR2 are GTSNPN and SVGIG (reference sequence). The CDR3 has 14 amino acids. V was clipped by 0 bases and J by 0 bases, with 9 bases between them. CDR3 in amino acids: CAWSVSGYSYEQYF. The CDR3 DNA reads TGTGCCTGGAGTGTGTCAGGATACTCCTACGAGCAGTACTTC.

This chain uses TRBV4-1 with TRBJ1-4; D possibly corresponds to TRBD1 (5 bases). V was pared by 4 bases and J by 4 bases, with 13 bases between. CDR1 and CDR2 from the germline V gene are MGHRA and YSYEKL. The CDR3 consists of 15 residues. This CDR3 is CASSRSDSYNEKLFF. The CDR3 coding sequence is TGCGCCAGCAGCCGATCTGACAGTTATAATGAAAAACTGTTTTTT.

This clone occurred a few times. The chain carries TRBV11-3 and TRBJ2-1, with 9 bases that match TRBD1. With V trimmed by 1 base and J by 14 bases, 6 bases remained unmatched. The length of the CDR3 is 13 residues. Looked up from germline, CDR1 is SGHNT and CDR2 is YENEEA. The CDR3 region is CASSLGARDREFF. DNA of the CDR3: TGTGCCAGCAGCTTAGGGGCCCGGGACAGGGAGTTCTTC. The variable domain in full, with the rest retrieved from reference TRBV11-3 and TRBJ2-1, is EAGVVQSPRYKIIEKKQPVAFWCNPISGHNTLYWYLQNLGQGPELLIRYENEEAVDDSQLPKDRFSAERLKGVDSTLKIQPAELGDSAVYLCASSLGARDREFFGPGTRLTVL.

The chain is built from TRBV11-2 and TRBJ1-6; possibly TRBD1 for D (5 bases). The CDR3 runs 16 residues. CDR1 SGHAT and CDR2 FQNNGV come from the germline V gene. V was trimmed by 1 base and J by 6 bases, leaving 13 bases between them. CDR3 residues: CASSLGRGNRNSPLHF. The CDR3 nucleotides are TGTGCCAGCAGCTTAGGGCGGGGGAATCGTAATTCACCCCTCCACTTT.

The rearrangement joins TRBV9 to TRBJ2-1; TRBD1 agrees at 11 bases. Germline assignment: CDR1 SGDLS and CDR2 YYNGEE. CDR3 length: 13 amino acids. V dropped 5 bases and J dropped 7; count of bases not matched to a gene: 2. CDR3 coding DNA: TGTGCCAGCAGGGGACAGGGGGGAAATGAGCAGTTCTTC. Amino acid sequence: CASRGQGGNEQFF.

This clone has a handful of counts. The CDR3 loop reads CASSLFENQPQHF. The CDR3 bases are TGCGCCAGCAGCTTGTTCGAGAATCAGCCCCAGCATTTT. This chain joins TRBV5-1 and TRBJ1-5; D unresolved. CDR1 SGHRS and CDR2 YFSETQ come from the germline V gene. CDR3 size: 13 residues. The V end lost 1 base, the J end lost 4 bases, and 6 bases lay between the germline ends.

The V and J genes are TRBV2 and TRBJ2-7; weak D call: TRBD2 (6 bases). V was cut by 7 bases and J by 5 bases, with 18 bases left in between. The CDR3 is 14 amino acids. The germline V gene has CDR1 SNHLY and CDR2 FYNNEI. CDR3 in DNA: TGTGCCAGCAACCCCGGGAGAGGGTACGACGAGCAGTACTTC. Translating gives CASNPGRGYDEQYF.

This clone was picked up one time. This chain uses TRBV5-8 with TRBJ2-1; 9 bases match TRBD2. Trimming at V came to 6 bases and at J to 0 bases, leaving 10 bases not matched to a gene. The CDR3 has 17 amino acids. Germline V gene sequence: CDR1 SGHTS, CDR2 YDEGEE. The CDR3 DNA is TGTGCCAGCACCCCTGGCCTACTAGCGGGCTCCTACAATGAGCAGTTCTTC. Amino acids: CASTPGLLAGSYNEQFF. The variable domain in full, with the rest retrieved from reference TRBV5-8 and TRBJ2-1, is EAGVTQSPTHLIKTRGQQATLRCSPISGHTSVYWYQQALGLGLQFLLWYDEGEERNRGNFPPRFSGRQFPNYSSELNVNALELEDSALYLCASTPGLLAGSYNEQFFGPGTRLTVL.

For the CDR3, the DNA is TGTGCCAGCAGCGTAGACCCGGGACAACTAAATCAGCCCCAGCATTTT. This encodes CASSVDPGQLNQPQHF. J is TRBJ1-5 and V is TRBV9, with D perhaps TRBD1 (6 bases). Germline V gene lookup returns CDR1 SGDLS and CDR2 YYNGEE. Trimming cost V 0 bases and J 4 bases, with 14 bases left between them. CDR3 length: 16 residues.

V is TRBV5-1 and J is TRBJ1-5; no definite D call. In germline, CDR1 is SGHRS, CDR2 YFSETQ. Trimming pared 0 bases from V and 9 bases from J, leaving 13 bases between. The length of the CDR3 is 14 residues. The CDR3: CASSLDSGLGPQHF. DNA for the CDR3: TGCGCCAGCAGCTTGGACAGCGGCCTTGGGCCCCAGCATTTT.

This chain joins TRBV7-8 and TRBJ1-1, with D possibly matching TRBD1 (6 bases). The CDR3 covers 17 residues. CDR1 is SGHVS, CDR2 FQNEAQ, per germline. Trimming stripped 1 base from V and 4 bases from J, with 19 bases between. The CDR3 is CASSLEGLTGRGTEAFF. In DNA, the CDR3 is TGTGCCAGCAGCTTAGAAGGCCTCACAGGGAGAGGCACTGAAGCTTTCTTT.

V gene TRBV4-2 combines with J gene TRBJ2-3, with a tentative D call TRBD2 (6 bases). Trimming removed 5 bases at V and 15 bases at J, with 15 bases between. The length of the CDR3 is 11 residues. Looked up from germline, CDR1 is LGHNA and CDR2 is YNFKEQ. CDR3 sequence: CASSYRDLVYF. In DNA, the CDR3 is TGTGCCAGCAGCTACCGGGACTTAGTTTATTTT.

The CDR3 reads CASSLKGIVGAFF. The CDR3 coding sequence is TGTGCCAGCAGTTTAAAGGGGATAGTAGGGGCTTTCTTT. The chain uses TRBV12-3 or TRBV12-4 and TRBJ1-1; perhaps TRBD1 as D (5 bases). The CDR3 extends over 13 amino acids. The V end lost 2 bases, the J end lost 11 bases, and 15 bases lay between the germline ends.

This chain joins TRBV19 and TRBJ1-1, with D uncertain. Germline CDR1 reads LNHDA; CDR2 reads SQIVND (reference sequence). With 3 bases removed from V and 5 bases from J, the gap between germline ends came to 10 bases. This CDR3 comprises 13 residues. CDR3 bases: TGTGCCAGTAGTATTGTTCCGCTAACTGAAGCTTTCTTT. It yields the protein CASSIVPLTEAFF. The complete variable domain, with remaining parts taken from reference TRBV19 and TRBJ1-1, reads DGGITQSPKYLFRKEGQNVTLSCEQNLNHDAMYWYRQDPGQGLRLIYYSQIVNDFQKGDIAEGYSVSREKKESFPLTVTSAQKNPTAFYLCASSIVPLTEAFFGQGTRLTVV.

This clone was recorded only once. The chain is built from TRBV30 and TRBJ1-3; 9 bases fit TRBD1. This CDR3 region has 15 residues. Per germline, CDR1 GTSNPN and CDR2 SVGIG (reference sequence). J gave up 7 bases and V 2 bases, and 9 bases lay outside the gene matches. This chain's CDR3 is CAWSPPQGAGNTIYF. In nucleotides, the CDR3 is TGTGCCTGGAGTCCACCACAGGGGGCCGGGAACACCATATATTTT.

This chain joins TRBV7-9 and TRBJ1-2; the D gene is possibly TRBD1 (6 bases). CDR1 and CDR2 from the germline V gene are SEHNR and FQNEAQ (reference sequence). The CDR3 runs 15 residues. Deletions cut 5 bases from V and 4 bases from J, with 17 bases between. CDR3 sequence reads: CASSPGQFEGYGYTF. For the CDR3, the DNA is TGTGCCAGCAGCCCTGGACAGTTTGAGGGCTATGGCTACACCTTC.

This rearrangement joins TRBV7-2 to TRBJ2-6; 9 bases are shared with TRBD2. The J segment lost 2 bases and the V segment lost 4 bases, leaving 3 bases of the junction unmatched. Germline assignment: CDR1 SGHTA and CDR2 FQGNSA. The CDR3 contains 16 residues. DNA of the CDR3: TGTGCCAGCAGCTCTTTAGCGGGAGCTGGGGCCAACGTCCTGACTTTC. Protein product: CASSSLAGAGANVLTF.

The genes are TRBV19 and TRBJ2-5; 7 bases agree with TRBD2. Germline CDR1 is LNHDA and CDR2 is SQIVND (reference sequence). The CDR3 covers 15 residues. J gave up 4 bases and V 4 bases, and 9 bases lay outside the gene matches. CDR3 DNA: TGTGCCAGTAGTACGTCCATAAAGCGGGGAGAGACCCAGTACTTC. Protein sequence: CASSTSIKRGETQYF. The entire variable domain, with the rest obtained from reference TRBV19 and TRBJ2-5, is as follows: DGGITQSPKYLFRKEGQNVTLSCEQNLNHDAMYWYRQDPGQGLRLIYYSQIVNDFQKGDIAEGYSVSREKKESFPLTVTSAQKNPTAFYLCASSTSIKRGETQYFGPGTRLLVL.

The gene calls are TRBV19 and TRBJ1-4; TRBD1 matches at 7 bases. V shed 2 bases, J shed 5 bases, and the junction held 8 bases outside the gene matches. This CDR3 has 16 residues. CDR1 is LNHDA and CDR2 is SQIVND in the germline V gene (reference sequence). The CDR3 protein is CASSIYQGGINEKLFF. The CDR3 bases are TGTGCCAGTAGTATATATCAAGGGGGCATCAATGAAAAACTGTTTTTT. The full variable domain, completed using reference TRBV19 and TRBJ1-4, is DGGITQSPKYLFRKEGQNVTLSCEQNLNHDAMYWYRQDPGQGLRLIYYSQIVNDFQKGDIAEGYSVSREKKESFPLTVTSAQKNPTAFYLCASSIYQGGINEKLFFGSGTQLSVL.

The J gene is TRBJ2-1, the V gene TRBV7-7; TRBD2 matches at 7 bases. CDR1 and CDR2 (germline): SSHAT, FNYEAQ (reference sequence). V lost 3 bases, J lost 8 bases, and 10 bases stayed unmatched. This CDR3 contains 15 residues. CDR3 amino acids: CASSFGSGGGYEQFF. CDR3 nucleotide sequence: TGTGCCAGCAGCTTCGGGTCGGGAGGTGGTTATGAGCAGTTCTTC. The full variable domain, completed using reference TRBV7-7 and TRBJ2-1, is GAGVSQSPRYKVTKRGQDVTLRCDPISSHATLYWYQQALGQGPEFLTYFNYEAQPDKSGLPSDRFSAERPEGSISTLTIQRTEQRDSAMYRCASSFGSGGGYEQFFGPGTRLTVL.